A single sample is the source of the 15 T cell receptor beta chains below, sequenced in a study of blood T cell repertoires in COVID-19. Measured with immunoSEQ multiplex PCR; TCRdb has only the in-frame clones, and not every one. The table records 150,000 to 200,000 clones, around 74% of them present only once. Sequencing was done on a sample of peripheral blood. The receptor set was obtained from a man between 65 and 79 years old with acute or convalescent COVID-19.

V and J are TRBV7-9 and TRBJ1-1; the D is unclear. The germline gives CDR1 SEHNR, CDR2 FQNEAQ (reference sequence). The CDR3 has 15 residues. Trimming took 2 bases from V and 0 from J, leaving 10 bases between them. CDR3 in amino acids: CASSLNGLMNTEAFF. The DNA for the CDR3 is TGTGCCAGCAGCTTAAATGGCTTAATGAACACTGAAGCTTTCTTT.

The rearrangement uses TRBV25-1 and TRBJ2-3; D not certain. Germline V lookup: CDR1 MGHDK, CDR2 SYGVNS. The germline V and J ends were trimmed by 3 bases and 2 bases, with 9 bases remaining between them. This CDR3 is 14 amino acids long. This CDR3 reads CASSEGFVTDTQYF. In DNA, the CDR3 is TGTGCCAGCAGTGAGGGCTTTGTCACAGATACGCAGTATTTT.

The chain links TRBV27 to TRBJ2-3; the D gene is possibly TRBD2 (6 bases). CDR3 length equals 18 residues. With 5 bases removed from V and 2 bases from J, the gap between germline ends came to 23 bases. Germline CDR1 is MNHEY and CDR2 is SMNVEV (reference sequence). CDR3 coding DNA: TGTGCCAGCAGTCCTCTGAGCGGGTCCCTTCGCGCCACAGATACGCAGTATTTT. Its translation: CASSPLSGSLRATDTQYF.

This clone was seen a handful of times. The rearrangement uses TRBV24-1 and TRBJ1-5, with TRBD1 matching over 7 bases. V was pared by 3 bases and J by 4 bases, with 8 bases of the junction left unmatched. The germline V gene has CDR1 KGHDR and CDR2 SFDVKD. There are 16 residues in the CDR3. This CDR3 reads CATSDSRDSFNQPQHF. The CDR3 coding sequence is TGTGCCACCAGTGATAGCCGGGACAGCTTTAATCAGCCCCAGCATTTT.

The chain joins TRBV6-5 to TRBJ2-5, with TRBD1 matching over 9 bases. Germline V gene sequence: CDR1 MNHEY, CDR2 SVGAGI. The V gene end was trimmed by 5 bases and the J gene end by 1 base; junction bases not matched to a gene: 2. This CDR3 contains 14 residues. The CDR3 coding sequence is TGTGCCAGCAGTACAGGGGGCACCCAAGAGACCCAGTACTTC. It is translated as CASSTGGTQETQYF.

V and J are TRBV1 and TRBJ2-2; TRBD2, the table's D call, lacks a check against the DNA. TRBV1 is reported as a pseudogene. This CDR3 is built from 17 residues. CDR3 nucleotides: TGCACCAGCAGCCAAGTACCAGCGGGGGGCAACACCGGGGAGCTGTTTTTT. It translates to CTSSQVPAGGNTGELFF.

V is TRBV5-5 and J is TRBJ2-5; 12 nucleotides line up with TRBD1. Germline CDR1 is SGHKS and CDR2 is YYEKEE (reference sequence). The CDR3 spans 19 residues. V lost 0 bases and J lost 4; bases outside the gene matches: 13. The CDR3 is CASSLEFGRDRGQVETQYF. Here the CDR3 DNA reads TGTGCCAGCAGCTTGGAATTTGGTCGGGACAGGGGGCAGGTAGAGACCCAGTACTTC. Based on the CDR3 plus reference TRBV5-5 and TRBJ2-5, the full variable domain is DAGVTQSPTHLIKTRGQQVTLRCSPISGHKSVSWYQQVLGQGPQFIFQYYEKEERGRGNFPDRFSARQFPNYSSELNVNALLLGDSALYLCASSLEFGRDRGQVETQYFGPGTRLLVL.

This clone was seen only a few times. CDR3 DNA: TGTGCCAGCAGCTTCGCAGGACAGGCCTACAATGAGCAGTTCTTC. This gives the protein CASSFAGQAYNEQFF. The rearrangement links TRBV7-2 to TRBJ2-1; 7 bases match TRBD1. CDR1 is SGHTA and CDR2 is FQGNSA in the germline V gene. V was clipped by 3 bases and J by 2 bases; unmatched bases: 4. CDR3 size: 15 residues.

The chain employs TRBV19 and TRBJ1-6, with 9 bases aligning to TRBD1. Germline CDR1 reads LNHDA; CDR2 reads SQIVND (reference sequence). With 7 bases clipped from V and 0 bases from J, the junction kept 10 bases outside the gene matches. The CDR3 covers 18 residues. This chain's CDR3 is CASKTGTGLSSYNSPLHF. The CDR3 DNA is TGTGCCAGTAAAACCGGGACAGGGTTGAGCTCCTATAATTCACCCCTCCACTTT.

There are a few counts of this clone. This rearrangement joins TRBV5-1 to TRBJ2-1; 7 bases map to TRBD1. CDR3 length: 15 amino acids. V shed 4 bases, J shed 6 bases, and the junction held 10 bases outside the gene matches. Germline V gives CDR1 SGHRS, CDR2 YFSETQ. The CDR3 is CASSQPGGSSNEQFF. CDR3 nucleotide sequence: TGCGCCAGCAGCCAACCAGGGGGTTCGAGCAATGAGCAGTTCTTC.

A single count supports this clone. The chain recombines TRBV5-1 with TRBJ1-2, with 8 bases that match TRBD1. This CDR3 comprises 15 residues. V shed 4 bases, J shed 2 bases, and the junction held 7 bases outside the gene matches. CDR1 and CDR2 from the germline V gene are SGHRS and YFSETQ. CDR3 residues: CASSTQGQANYGYTF. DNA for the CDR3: TGCGCCAGCAGCACACAGGGACAGGCAAACTATGGCTACACCTTC.

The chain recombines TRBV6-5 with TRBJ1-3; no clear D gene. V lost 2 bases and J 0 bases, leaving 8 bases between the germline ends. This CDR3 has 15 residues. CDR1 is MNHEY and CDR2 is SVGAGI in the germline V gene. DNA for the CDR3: TGTGCCAGCAGTTACGTTGGGAGCTCTGGAAACACCATATATTTT. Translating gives CASSYVGSSGNTIYF.

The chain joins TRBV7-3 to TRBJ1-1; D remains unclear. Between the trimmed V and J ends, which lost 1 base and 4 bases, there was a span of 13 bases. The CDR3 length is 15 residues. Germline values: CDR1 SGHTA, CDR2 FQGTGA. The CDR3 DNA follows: TGTGCCAGCAGCTTAAGCTCCACCACCAGCACTGAAGCTTTCTTT. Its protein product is CASSLSSTTSTEAFF.

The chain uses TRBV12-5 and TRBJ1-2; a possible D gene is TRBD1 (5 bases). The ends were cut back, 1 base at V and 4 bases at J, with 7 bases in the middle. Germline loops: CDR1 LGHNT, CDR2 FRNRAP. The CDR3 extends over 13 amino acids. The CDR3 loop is CASGLAGGYGYTF. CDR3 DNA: TGTGCTAGTGGTTTGGCGGGGGGCTATGGCTACACCTTC.

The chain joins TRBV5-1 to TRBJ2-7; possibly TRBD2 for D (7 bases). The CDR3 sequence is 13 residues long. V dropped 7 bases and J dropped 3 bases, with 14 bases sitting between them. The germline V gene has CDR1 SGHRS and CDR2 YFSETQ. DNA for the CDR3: TGCGCCAGCTCGGGGGGCCAGGGCTACGAGCAGTACTTC. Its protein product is CASSGGQGYEQYF. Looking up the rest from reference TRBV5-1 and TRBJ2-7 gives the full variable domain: KAGVTQTPRYLIKTRGQQVTLSCSPISGHRSVSWYQQTPGQGLQFLFEYFSETQRNKGNFPGRFSGRQFSNSRSEMNVSTLELGDSALYLCASSGGQGYEQYFGPGTRLTVT.